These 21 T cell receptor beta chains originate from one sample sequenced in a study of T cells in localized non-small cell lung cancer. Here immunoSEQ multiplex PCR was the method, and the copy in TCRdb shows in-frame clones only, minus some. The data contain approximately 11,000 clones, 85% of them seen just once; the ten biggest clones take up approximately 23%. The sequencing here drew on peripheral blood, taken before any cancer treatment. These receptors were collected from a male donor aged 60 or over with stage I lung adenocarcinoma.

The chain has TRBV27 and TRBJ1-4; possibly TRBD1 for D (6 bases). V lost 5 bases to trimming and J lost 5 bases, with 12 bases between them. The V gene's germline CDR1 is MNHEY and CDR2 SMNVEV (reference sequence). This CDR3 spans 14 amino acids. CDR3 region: CASSRTVQNEKLFF. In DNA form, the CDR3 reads TGTGCCAGCAGTCGGACAGTCCAGAATGAAAAACTGTTTTTT.

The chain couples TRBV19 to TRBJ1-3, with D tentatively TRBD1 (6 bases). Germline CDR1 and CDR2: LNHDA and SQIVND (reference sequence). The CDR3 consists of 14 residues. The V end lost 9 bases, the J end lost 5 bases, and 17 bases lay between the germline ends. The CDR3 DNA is TGTGCCAGGGCCAGGGGTTTTGCCCGAAACACCATATATTTT. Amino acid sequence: CARARGFARNTIYF. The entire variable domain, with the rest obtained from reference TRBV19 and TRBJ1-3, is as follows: DGGITQSPKYLFRKEGQNVTLSCEQNLNHDAMYWYRQDPGQGLRLIYYSQIVNDFQKGDIAEGYSVSREKKESFPLTVTSAQKNPTAFYLCARARGFARNTIYFGEGSWLTVV.

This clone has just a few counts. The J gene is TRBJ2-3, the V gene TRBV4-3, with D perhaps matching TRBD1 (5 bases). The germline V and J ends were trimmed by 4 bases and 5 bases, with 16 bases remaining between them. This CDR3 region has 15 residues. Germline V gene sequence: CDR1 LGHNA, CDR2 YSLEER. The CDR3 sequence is CASSRQSRQGDTQYF. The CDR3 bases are TGCGCCAGCAGCCGACAGTCCCGGCAGGGAGATACGCAGTATTTT.

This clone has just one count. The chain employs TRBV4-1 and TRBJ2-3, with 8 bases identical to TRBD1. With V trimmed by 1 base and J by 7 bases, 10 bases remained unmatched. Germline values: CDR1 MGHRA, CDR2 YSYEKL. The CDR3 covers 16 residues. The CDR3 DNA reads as TGCGCCAGCAGCCAAGGTTCCGGACAGGGAGATTATACGCAGTATTTT. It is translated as CASSQGSGQGDYTQYF.

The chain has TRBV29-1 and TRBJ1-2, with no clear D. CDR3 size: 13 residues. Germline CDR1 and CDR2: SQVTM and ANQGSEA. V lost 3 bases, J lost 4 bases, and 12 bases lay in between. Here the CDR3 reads CSVELGKVYGYTF. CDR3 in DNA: TGCAGCGTTGAGCTGGGGAAAGTCTATGGCTACACCTTC.

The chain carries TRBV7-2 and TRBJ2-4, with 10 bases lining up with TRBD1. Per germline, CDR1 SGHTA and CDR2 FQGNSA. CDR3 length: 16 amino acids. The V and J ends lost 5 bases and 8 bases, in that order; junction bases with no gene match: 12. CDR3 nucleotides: TGTGCCAGCAGCGGCCTTGTCGGGACAGGGGTGCACATTCAGTACTTC. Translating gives CASSGLVGTGVHIQYF.

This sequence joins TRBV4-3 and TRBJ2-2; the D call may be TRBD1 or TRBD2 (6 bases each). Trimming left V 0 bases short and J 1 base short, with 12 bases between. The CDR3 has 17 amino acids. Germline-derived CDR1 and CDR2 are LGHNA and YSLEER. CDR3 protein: CASSQDGRGVNTGELFF. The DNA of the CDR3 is TGCGCCAGCAGCCAAGATGGTAGGGGGGTGAACACCGGGGAGCTGTTTTTT.

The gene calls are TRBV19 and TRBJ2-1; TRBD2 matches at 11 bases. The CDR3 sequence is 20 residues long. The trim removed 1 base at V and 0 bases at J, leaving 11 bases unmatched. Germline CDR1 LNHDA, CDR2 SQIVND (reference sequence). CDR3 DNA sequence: TGTGCCAGTAGTATAGGTCGCTATAGCGGGGGGGTCAGCTCCTACAATGAGCAGTTCTTC. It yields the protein CASSIGRYSGGVSSYNEQFF.

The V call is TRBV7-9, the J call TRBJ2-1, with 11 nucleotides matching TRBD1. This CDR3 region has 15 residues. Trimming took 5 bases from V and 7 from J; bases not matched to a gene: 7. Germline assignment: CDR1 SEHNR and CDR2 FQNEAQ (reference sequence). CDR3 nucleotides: TGTGCCAGCAGCCTAGGACAGGGGGCACGAAATGAGCAGTTCTTC. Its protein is CASSLGQGARNEQFF.

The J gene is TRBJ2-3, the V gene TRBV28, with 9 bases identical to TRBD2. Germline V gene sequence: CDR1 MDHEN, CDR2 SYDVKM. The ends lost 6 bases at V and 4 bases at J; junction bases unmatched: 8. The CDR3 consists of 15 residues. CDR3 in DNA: TGTGCCAGCAGCCCGCGGGGGGGCGGATCAGATACGCAGTATTTT. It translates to CASSPRGGGSDTQYF.

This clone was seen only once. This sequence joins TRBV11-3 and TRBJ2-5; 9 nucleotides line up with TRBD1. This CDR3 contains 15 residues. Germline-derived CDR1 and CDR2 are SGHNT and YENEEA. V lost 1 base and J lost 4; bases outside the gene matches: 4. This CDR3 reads CASSLAGTGRETQYF. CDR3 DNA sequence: TGTGCCAGCAGCTTAGCCGGGACAGGGAGAGAGACCCAGTACTTC.

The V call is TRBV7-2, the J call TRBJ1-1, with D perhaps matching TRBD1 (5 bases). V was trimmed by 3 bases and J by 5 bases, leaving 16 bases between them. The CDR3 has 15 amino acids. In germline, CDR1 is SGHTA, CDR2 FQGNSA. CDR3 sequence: CASSFDLQGGTEAFF. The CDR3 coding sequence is TGTGCCAGCAGCTTTGACTTGCAGGGAGGAACTGAAGCTTTCTTT.

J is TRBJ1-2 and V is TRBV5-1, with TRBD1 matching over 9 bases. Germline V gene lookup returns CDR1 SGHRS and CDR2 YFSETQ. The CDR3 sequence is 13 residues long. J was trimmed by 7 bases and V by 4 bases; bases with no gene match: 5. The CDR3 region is CASSIGTGTGYTF. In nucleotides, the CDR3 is TGCGCCAGCAGCATCGGGACAGGGACTGGCTACACCTTC.

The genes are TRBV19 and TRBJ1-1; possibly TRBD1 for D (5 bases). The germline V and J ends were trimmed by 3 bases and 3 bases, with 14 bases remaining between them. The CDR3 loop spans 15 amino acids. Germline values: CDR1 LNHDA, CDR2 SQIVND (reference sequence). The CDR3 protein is CASSIVAGRYTEAFF. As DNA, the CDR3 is TGTGCCAGTAGTATTGTTGCAGGGAGGTACACTGAAGCTTTCTTT.

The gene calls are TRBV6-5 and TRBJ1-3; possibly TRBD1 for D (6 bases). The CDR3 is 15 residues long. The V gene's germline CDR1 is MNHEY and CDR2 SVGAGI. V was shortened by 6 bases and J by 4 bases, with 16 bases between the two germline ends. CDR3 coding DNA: TGTGCCAGCAGCTCTCAACAGGGATTAGGAAACACCATATATTTT. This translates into CASSSQQGLGNTIYF.

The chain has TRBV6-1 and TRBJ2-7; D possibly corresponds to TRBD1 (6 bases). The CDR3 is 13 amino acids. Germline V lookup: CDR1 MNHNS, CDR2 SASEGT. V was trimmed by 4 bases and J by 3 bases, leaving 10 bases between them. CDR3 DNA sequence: TGTGCCAGCAGTGTCGAACAGGGCTACGAGCAGTACTTC. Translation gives CASSVEQGYEQYF.

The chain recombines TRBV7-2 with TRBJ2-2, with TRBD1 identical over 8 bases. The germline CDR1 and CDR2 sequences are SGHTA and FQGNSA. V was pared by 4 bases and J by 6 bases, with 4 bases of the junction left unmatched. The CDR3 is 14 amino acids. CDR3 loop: CASSWNRGAGELFF. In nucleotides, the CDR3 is TGTGCCAGCAGCTGGAACAGGGGGGCCGGGGAGCTGTTTTTT.

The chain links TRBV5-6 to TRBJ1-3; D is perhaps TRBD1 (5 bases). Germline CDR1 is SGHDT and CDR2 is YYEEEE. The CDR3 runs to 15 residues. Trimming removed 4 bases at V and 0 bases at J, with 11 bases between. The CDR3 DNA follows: TGTGCCAGCAGCCCCTTGACAGTCTCTGGAAACACCATATATTTT. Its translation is CASSPLTVSGNTIYF.

CDR3 nucleotide sequence: TGTGCCAGTAGTACCAGACAGGGTCAGCCCCAGCATTTT. This sequence encodes CASSTRQGQPQHF. The rearrangement links TRBV19 to TRBJ1-5; 7 nucleotides agree with TRBD1. Germline values: CDR1 LNHDA, CDR2 SQIVND (reference sequence). V lost 4 bases, J lost 6 bases, and 3 bases stayed unmatched. This CDR3 has 13 residues. Based on the CDR3 plus reference TRBV19 and TRBJ1-5, the full variable domain is DGGITQSPKYLFRKEGQNVTLSCEQNLNHDAMYWYRQDPGQGLRLIYYSQIVNDFQKGDIAEGYSVSREKKESFPLTVTSAQKNPTAFYLCASSTRQGQPQHFGDGTRLSIL.

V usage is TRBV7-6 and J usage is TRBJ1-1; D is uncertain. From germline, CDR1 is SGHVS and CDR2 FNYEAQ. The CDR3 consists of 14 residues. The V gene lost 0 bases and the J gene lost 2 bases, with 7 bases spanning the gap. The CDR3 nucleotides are TGTGCCAGCAGCTTAGCACAAGCCAACACTGAAGCTTTCTTT. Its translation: CASSLAQANTEAFF.

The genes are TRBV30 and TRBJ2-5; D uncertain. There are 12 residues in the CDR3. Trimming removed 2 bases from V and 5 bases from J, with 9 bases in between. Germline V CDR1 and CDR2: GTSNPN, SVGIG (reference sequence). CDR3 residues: CAWSPLSETQYF. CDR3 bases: TGTGCCTGGAGTCCATTGTCGGAGACCCAGTACTTC.